This TCR beta chain was sequenced in a study of T cell responses to AZD1222 COVID-19 vaccine. Study-wide results and limits: Donors skewed white British and female; clonal diversity was possibly underestimated. Recipients of two AZD1222 doses showed rising Spike-specific TCR breadth and depth. Among those given AZD1222, only six were seropositive at baseline.

Here immunoSEQ multiplex PCR was the method, and the copy in TCRdb shows in-frame clones only, minus some. The table has 120,000 to 150,000 clones, 90% to 95% seen once. For this clone: No antigen is known for it.

V shed 7 bases and J shed 1 base, with 7 bases lying between them. The CDR3 runs to 12 residues. The chain carries TRBV23-1 and TRBJ1-1; the D is unclear. TRBV23-1 is an ORF for which the function is uncertain. The origin of this receptor is an adult in good health. The source was peripheral blood, collected on day 0 of AZD1222 vaccination. The CDR3 DNA sequence: TGCGCCAGCAACACTCCGAACACTGAAGCTTTCTTT. It codes for CASNTPNTEAFF.